One and the same sample provided the 4 T cell receptor beta chains below, sequenced in a study of blood T cell repertoires in COVID-19. The repertoire was sequenced with immunoSEQ multiplex PCR; TCRdb's copy has only in-frame clones and lacks some. Found here are 85,000 to 100,000 clones, about 70% of them singletons; the top ten hold 20% to 25%. Input material: peripheral blood. Receptor source: a woman aged 55-69 years in a cohort sampled during active or convalescent COVID-19.

The rearrangement joins TRBV28 to TRBJ2-7, with 9 positions matching TRBD2. Per germline, CDR1 MDHEN and CDR2 SYDVKM. There are 15 residues in the CDR3. The V segment lost 8 bases and the J segment 0 bases; nucleotides outside the gene matches: 8. CDR3 coding DNA: TGTGCCAGCGCCCTCAGCGGGGGGCGCTCCTACGAGCAGTACTTC. It codes for CASALSGGRSYEQYF. Based on the CDR3 plus reference TRBV28 and TRBJ2-7, the full variable domain is DVKVTQSSRYLVKRTGEKVFLECVQDMDHENMFWYRQDPGLGLRLIYFSYDVKMKEKGDIPEGYSVSREKKERFSLILESASTNQTSMYLCASALSGGRSYEQYFGPGTRLTVT.

This chain uses TRBV4-1 with TRBJ2-5, with D tentatively TRBD2 (5 bases). The CDR3 is made up of 16 amino acids. V was trimmed by 1 base and J by 4 bases, leaving 16 bases between them. Germline V gene lookup returns CDR1 MGHRA and CDR2 YSYEKL. The CDR3 spells CASSQAEDLTRETQYF. In DNA, the CDR3 is TGCGCCAGCAGCCAAGCGGAGGACTTAACCAGAGAGACCCAGTACTTC.

This clone was detected a few times. The chain is built from TRBV13 and TRBJ2-2; 8 nucleotides match TRBD2. Trimming at V came to 5 bases and at J to 1 base, leaving 12 bases not matched to a gene. Germline CDR1 and CDR2: PRHDT and FYEKMQ (reference sequence). The CDR3 spans 18 residues. CDR3 residues: CASSPPGAGGGNTGELFF. CDR3 nucleotide sequence: TGTGCCAGCAGCCCCCCCGGGGCGGGGGGCGGGAACACCGGGGAGCTGTTTTTT.

The V call is TRBV5-4, the J call TRBJ2-5; 10 nucleotides match TRBD2. This CDR3 has 16 amino acids. V shed 7 bases and J 1 base; nucleotides not matched to a gene: 10. Germline V CDR1 and CDR2: SGHNT, YYREEE (reference sequence). The DNA of the CDR3 is TGTGCCAGCCTACCTAATAGCGGGGGGCCCCAAGAGACCCAGTACTTC. It translates to CASLPNSGGPQETQYF.